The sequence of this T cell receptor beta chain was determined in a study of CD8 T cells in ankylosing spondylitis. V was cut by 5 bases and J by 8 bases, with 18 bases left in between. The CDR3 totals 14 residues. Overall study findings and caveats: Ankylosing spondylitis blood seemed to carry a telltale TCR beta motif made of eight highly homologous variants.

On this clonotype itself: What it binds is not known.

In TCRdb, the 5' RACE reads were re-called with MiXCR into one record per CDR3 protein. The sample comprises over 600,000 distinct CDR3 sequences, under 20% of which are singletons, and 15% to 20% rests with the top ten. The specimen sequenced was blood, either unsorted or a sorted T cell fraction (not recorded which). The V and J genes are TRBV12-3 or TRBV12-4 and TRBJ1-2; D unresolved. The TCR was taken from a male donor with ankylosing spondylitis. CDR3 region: CASSTSRALGGYTF. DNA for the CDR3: TGTGCCAGCAGTACCTCCCGGGCCCTCGGAGGCTACACCTTC.